This passage covers 21 T cell receptor beta chains from one sample sequenced in a study of blood T cell repertoires in COVID-19 (dated by TCRdb to about 2020). Libraries were constructed by the immunoSEQ multiplex PCR assay. TCRdb retrieved this table from immuneACCESS and kept in-frame rearrangements only. Not all clones are present; in checked studies, unresolved V genes account for under half, and no reason is known for the remainder. The sample data list around 260,000 clones, and around 87% of these were observed just once. Clones ranked in the top ten supply 5.2% of the sample. The sequenced sample consisted of peripheral blood. The receptors stem from a woman aged 55 to 70 with COVID-19, enrolled during active disease.

The chain uses TRBV7-9 and TRBJ2-1, with D perhaps matching TRBD2 (6 bases). The CDR3 is made up of 17 amino acids. Germline assignment: CDR1 SEHNR and CDR2 FQNEAQ (reference sequence). Trimming cost V 2 bases and J 8 bases, with 22 bases left between them. CDR3 loop: CASSLRGPGLSTDEQFF. The CDR3 bases are TGTGCCAGCAGCTTACGCGGTCCGGGACTGAGTACCGATGAGCAGTTCTTC.

The gene calls are TRBV6-1 and TRBJ2-1, with D possibly matching TRBD1 (5 bases). Germline V gives CDR1 MNHNS, CDR2 SASEGT. CDR3 length: 17 residues. The V and J ends lost 2 bases and 10 bases respectively, with 24 bases between them. CDR3 region: CASSESPRFGAFSEQFF. CDR3 in DNA: TGTGCCAGCAGTGAATCCCCGCGGTTTGGGGCCTTCAGCGAGCAGTTCTTC.

The chain joins TRBV6-1 to TRBJ1-5; D perhaps matches TRBD1 (6 bases). This CDR3 contains 16 residues. Per germline, CDR1 MNHNS and CDR2 SASEGT. The V end was cut by 4 bases, the J end by 4 bases, with 17 bases between. This chain's CDR3 is CASSAPDSLQNQPQHF. The CDR3 DNA sequence: TGTGCCAGCAGTGCACCGGACAGCCTCCAAAATCAGCCCCAGCATTTT.

The chain carries TRBV6-5 and TRBJ1-2; TRBD1 matches at 11 bases. The CDR3 is 15 amino acids. Looked up from germline, CDR1 is MNHEY and CDR2 is SVGAGI. Germline trimming cut 2 bases from V and 2 bases from J; bases unmatched to any gene: 1. The CDR3 region has the DNA TGTGCCAGCAGTTACGGGACAGGGGGGAACTATGGCTACACCTTC. Encoded protein: CASSYGTGGNYGYTF.

The chain links TRBV2 to TRBJ2-3; 7 bases agree with TRBD2. The CDR3 has 12 amino acids. The germline V gene has CDR1 SNHLY and CDR2 FYNNEI. The J segment lost 11 bases and the V segment lost 1 base, leaving 3 bases of the junction unmatched. The CDR3 DNA is TGTGCCAGCAGTGAAGTAGGCGGGAGGCAGTATTTT. It encodes CASSEVGGRQYF. Variable domain in full (rest from reference TRBV2 and TRBJ2-3): EPEVTQTPSHQVTQMGQEVILRCVPISNHLYFYWYRQILGQKVEFLVSFYNNEISEKSEIFDDQFSVERPDGSNFTLKIRSTKLEDSAMYFCASSEVGGRQYFGPGTRLTVL.

The chain employs TRBV10-3 and TRBJ2-1; 10 nucleotides align to TRBD2. CDR1 is ENHRY and CDR2 is SYGVKD in the germline V gene. V shed 4 bases and J 8 bases; nucleotides not matched to a gene: 5. The CDR3 has 14 residues. The CDR3 DNA sequence: TGTGCCATCAGTGGACTAGCGGGTAGGGATGAGCAGTTCTTC. Its translation: CAISGLAGRDEQFF.

The chain has TRBV7-2 and TRBJ1-5, with TRBD1 matching over 8 bases. J was trimmed by 2 bases and V by 4 bases; bases with no gene match: 7. CDR1 is SGHTA, CDR2 FQGNSA, per germline. The CDR3 spans 16 residues. This chain's CDR3 is CASSSTGGFGNQPQHF. CDR3 in DNA: TGTGCCAGCAGCTCCACAGGGGGTTTTGGCAATCAGCCCCAGCATTTT.

The chain links TRBV19 to TRBJ2-1, with 12 bases fitting TRBD2. Germline V gene data show CDR1 as LNHDA and CDR2 as SQIVND (reference sequence). The CDR3 runs 14 residues. V lost 8 bases to trimming and J lost 9 bases; unmatched junction nucleotides: 8. DNA for the CDR3: TGTGCCAGTTCGACTAGCGGGAGTTATGGTGAGCAGTTCTTC. This translates into CASSTSGSYGEQFF.

This chain links TRBV30 with TRBJ1-2; D may be TRBD1 (5 bases). Germline CDR1 GTSNPN, CDR2 SVGIG (reference sequence). Trimming pared 2 bases from V and 7 bases from J, leaving 20 bases between. The CDR3 runs 15 residues. The DNA for the CDR3 is TGTGCCTGGAGTCTAGGGCTCGGGACTACCCCTGGCTACACCTTC. This gives the protein CAWSLGLGTTPGYTF.

The chain employs TRBV6-4 and TRBJ1-5, with 10 nucleotides matching TRBD1. V gave up 4 bases and J gave up 7 bases; unmatched junction bases: 4. The germline gives CDR1 MRHNA, CDR2 SNTAGT. The CDR3 has 14 amino acids. The CDR3 region has the DNA TGTGCCAGCAGTGCGACAGGGGGCGTGCAGCCCCAGCATTTT. It yields the protein CASSATGGVQPQHF.

V is TRBV7-3 and J is TRBJ1-4; D is undetermined. The germline gives CDR1 SGHTA, CDR2 FQGTGA. V was pared by 1 base and J by 8 bases, with 29 bases between. CDR3 size: 20 residues. The CDR3 coding sequence is TGTGCCAGCAGCTTAAGCGACGGGTGGGCGGGCAGCCGAGACCCGGAAAAACTGTTTTTT. Its translation is CASSLSDGWAGSRDPEKLFF.

V is TRBV19 and J is TRBJ2-4, with 8 positions matching TRBD1. V was pared by 4 bases and J by 0 bases, with 8 bases of the junction left unmatched. Germline CDR1 reads LNHDA; CDR2 reads SQIVND (reference sequence). This CDR3 comprises 17 residues. CDR3 nucleotide sequence: TGTGCCAGTAGTACCCGACAGGGGCCCGTAGCCAAAAACATTCAGTACTTC. Amino acids: CASSTRQGPVAKNIQYF.

The chain is built from TRBV5-1 and TRBJ2-1, with 10 bases aligning to TRBD2. The CDR3 extends over 15 amino acids. J lost 4 bases, V lost 3 bases, and 4 bases had no gene match. Germline loops: CDR1 SGHRS, CDR2 YFSETQ. The CDR3 sequence: CASSSGTSVYNEQFF. CDR3 coding DNA: TGCGCCAGCAGCTCCGGGACTAGCGTTTACAATGAGCAGTTCTTC.

The chain recombines TRBV28 with TRBJ2-2; unclear D gene. The V and J ends lost 7 bases and 2 bases respectively, with 8 bases between them. The CDR3 runs to 13 residues. Germline CDR1 and CDR2: MDHEN and SYDVKM. CDR3 loop: CASTGLNTGELFF. In DNA form, the CDR3 reads TGTGCCAGCACAGGCCTCAACACCGGGGAGCTGTTTTTT. Full variable domain (outside the CDR3, taken from reference TRBV28 and TRBJ2-2): DVKVTQSSRYLVKRTGEKVFLECVQDMDHENMFWYRQDPGLGLRLIYFSYDVKMKEKGDIPEGYSVSREKKERFSLILESASTNQTSMYLCASTGLNTGELFFGEGSRLTVL.

The chain recombines TRBV5-1 with TRBJ1-1, with 9 bases aligning to TRBD1. CDR3 size: 13 residues. V shed 4 bases and J 6 bases; nucleotides not matched to a gene: 4. Germline assignment: CDR1 SGHRS and CDR2 YFSETQ. This CDR3 reads CASSGGTGPEAFF. CDR3 nucleotides: TGCGCCAGCAGCGGGGGGACAGGGCCTGAAGCTTTCTTT.

The chain couples TRBV19 to TRBJ2-3, with 9 bases aligning to TRBD2. This CDR3 has 16 amino acids. V lost 5 bases to trimming and J lost 5 bases; unmatched junction nucleotides: 11. The germline gives CDR1 LNHDA, CDR2 SQIVND (reference sequence). In nucleotides, the CDR3 is TGTGCCAGTAGTTCACCGGGACTAGCTTCTCTAGATACGCAGTATTTT. It codes for CASSSPGLASLDTQYF.

The rearrangement uses TRBV27 and TRBJ2-1; 10 bases are a match to TRBD2. CDR3 length equals 14 residues. Germline V lookup: CDR1 MNHEY, CDR2 SMNVEV (reference sequence). Trimming took 5 bases from V and 9 from J; bases not matched to a gene: 7. The DNA of the CDR3 is TGTGCCAGCAGTACCAGCGGGAGGGCGTTTGAGCAGTTCTTC. It is translated as CASSTSGRAFEQFF.

The rearrangement links TRBV18 to TRBJ2-3; TRBD1 matches 7 bases. Trimming cost V 1 base and J 4 bases; bases outside gene matches: 8. The CDR3 covers 16 residues. Germline CDR1 reads KGHSH; CDR2 reads LQKENI. CDR3 protein: CASSPQGGTRADTQYF. In DNA, the CDR3 is TGTGCCAGCTCACCACAAGGGGGCACCCGGGCAGATACGCAGTATTTT.

The rearrangement uses TRBV11-2 and TRBJ2-1; D is possibly TRBD1 (5 bases). Germline V gene lookup returns CDR1 SGHAT and CDR2 FQNNGV. Trimming removed 1 base at V and 7 bases at J, with 8 bases between. This CDR3 is built from 13 residues. The DNA for the CDR3 is TGTGCCAGCAGCTTAGGGGCAGGGAATGAGCAGTTCTTC. Amino acids: CASSLGAGNEQFF.

The rearrangement uses TRBV10-2 and TRBJ1-5; D unclear. The CDR3 has 16 amino acids. Germline V gives CDR1 WSHSY, CDR2 SAAADI. Trimming cost V 0 bases and J 2 bases, with 11 bases left between them. Written as DNA, the CDR3 is TGCGCCAGCAGTGAGTCGGCCGGGTTCGGCAATCAGCCCCAGCATTTT. It codes for CASSESAGFGNQPQHF.

The gene calls are TRBV10-1 and TRBJ2-3, with 14 bases identical to TRBD2. This CDR3 is built from 15 residues. Germline assignment: CDR1 WNHNN and CDR2 SYGVQD (reference sequence). The V gene end was trimmed by 3 bases and the J gene end by 5 bases; junction bases not matched to a gene: 1. The CDR3 sequence: CASSDGTSGRDTQYF. Written as DNA, the CDR3 is TGCGCCAGCAGTGATGGGACTAGCGGGAGAGATACGCAGTATTTT.